This TCR beta chain was profiled in a study of graft-versus-host responses after intestinal transplantation. Study at large: Multivisceral, liver-intestinal, or isolated intestinal transplants were received by the recipients. Anti-thymocyte globulin induction was given to all recipients, followed by tacrolimus and steroids for around three years.

A remark on this clone: The target antigen is unknown.

The CDR3 runs 10 residues. The table came from immunoSEQ multiplex PCR; TCRdb's copy has only in-frame clones and leaves some out. Among roughly 80,000 clones listed, approximately 90% were seen once. Notes on the study in general: There were GvH clones found in recipient marrow, and some of them appeared first in ileum or blood.

The input for sequencing was PBMCs, taken 98 days after intestinal transplantation. This sequence was found in a human patient who received an intestinal transplant, so some T cells may come from the graft donor. The chain is built from TRBV1 and TRBJ2-6. TRBV1 constitutes a pseudogene. This CDR3 reads CTSRANVLTF. The CDR3 coding sequence is TGCACCAGCAGGGCCAACGTCCTGACTTTC.